One sample yielded the 12 T cell receptor beta chains listed below, sequenced in a study of blood T cell repertoires in COVID-19. TCRdb keeps only in-frame clones here, not all; method: immunoSEQ multiplex PCR. The data contain 100,000 to 150,000 clones, approximately 90% of them seen just once; the ten biggest clones take up 1.5% to 1.7%. What was sequenced was peripheral blood. Source of these receptors: a human donor in a cohort sampled during active COVID-19.

The genes are TRBV28 and TRBJ2-1; 10 bases agree with TRBD1. CDR3 size: 15 residues. Trimming took 8 bases from V and 10 from J; bases not matched to a gene: 14. From germline, CDR1 is MDHEN and CDR2 SYDVKM. The DNA of the CDR3 is TGTGCCAGCCCACCTCGGGGACAGGGGATCCGCGAGCAGTTCTTC. Protein: CASPPRGQGIREQFF.

The rearrangement joins TRBV9 to TRBJ2-3; no clear D gene. CDR1 SGDLS and CDR2 YYNGEE come from the germline V gene. V lost 0 bases and J 6 bases, leaving 8 bases between the germline ends. The CDR3 totals 13 residues. CDR3 amino acids: CASSVGLADTQYF. The CDR3 nucleotides are TGTGCCAGCAGCGTAGGTCTGGCCGATACGCAGTATTTT. Full variable domain (outside the CDR3, taken from reference TRBV9 and TRBJ2-3): DSGVTQTPKHLITATGQRVTLRCSPRSGDLSVYWYQQSLDQGLQFLIQYYNGEERAKGNILERFSAQQFPDLHSELNLSSLELGDSALYFCASSVGLADTQYFGPGTRLTVL.

The CDR3 protein is CASSQAVNSPLHF. The CDR3 nucleotides are TGTGCCAGCAGCCAAGCCGTCAATTCACCCCTCCACTTT. V gene TRBV4-2 combines with J gene TRBJ1-6; D is unresolved. Trimming took off 1 base at V and 7 bases at J, with 5 bases between the two ends. The CDR3 loop spans 13 amino acids. Germline CDR1 reads LGHNA; CDR2 reads YNFKEQ.

This chain joins TRBV3-1 (or the pseudogene TRBV3-2) and TRBJ1-1; 10 positions agree with TRBD1. Trimming cost V 5 bases and J 7 bases; bases outside gene matches: 7. The CDR3 has 14 amino acids. The V gene's germline CDR1 is LGHDT and CDR2 YNNKEL (reference sequence). The CDR3 region is CASSATGGRGEAFF. Here the CDR3 DNA reads TGTGCCAGCAGCGCGACAGGGGGCAGGGGTGAAGCTTTCTTT.

The V and J genes are TRBV9 and TRBJ2-2, with D possibly being TRBD1 (6 bases). This CDR3 spans 14 amino acids. Germline CDR1 SGDLS, CDR2 YYNGEE. V lost 6 bases and J lost 3, with 12 bases in between. The CDR3 loop is CASTRDIDTGELFF. CDR3 DNA: TGTGCCAGCACCCGGGACATAGACACCGGGGAGCTGTTTTTT.

The chain joins TRBV7-6 to TRBJ2-2; 8 nucleotides align to TRBD1. V lost 4 bases to trimming and J lost 5 bases; unmatched junction nucleotides: 3. The CDR3 sequence is 14 residues long. The germline V gene has CDR1 SGHVS and CDR2 FNYEAQ. The CDR3 reads CASSSTGVTGELFF. Written as DNA, the CDR3 is TGTGCCAGCAGCTCGACAGGGGTGACCGGGGAGCTGTTTTTT.

The V call is TRBV5-6, the J call TRBJ1-3, with TRBD1 identical over 9 bases. The ends lost 9 bases at V and 4 bases at J; junction bases unmatched: 2. This CDR3 has 12 residues. Germline V CDR1 and CDR2: SGHDT, YYEEEE. The CDR3: CATGTGGNTIYF. CDR3 bases: TGTGCCACCGGGACAGGGGGAAACACCATATATTTT.

V and J are TRBV2 and TRBJ2-6; 7 bases map to TRBD2. The trim removed 4 bases at V and 0 bases at J, leaving 6 bases unmatched. Germline V lookup: CDR1 SNHLY, CDR2 FYNNEI. CDR3 length equals 17 residues. CDR3 loop: CASSGEGGGSGANVLTF. The CDR3 region has the DNA TGTGCCAGCAGTGGGGAGGGTGGGGGCTCTGGGGCCAACGTCCTGACTTTC.

The rearrangement links TRBV28 to TRBJ2-7, with D perhaps matching TRBD1 (6 bases). The ends were cut back, 6 bases at V and 0 bases at J, with 18 bases in the middle. The CDR3 length is 16 residues. Germline V gives CDR1 MDHEN, CDR2 SYDVKM. This CDR3 is CASSPLGGQSSYEQYF. The CDR3 nucleotides are TGTGCCAGCAGCCCTCTGGGCGGACAGAGCTCCTACGAGCAGTACTTC.

This sequence joins TRBV7-9 and TRBJ2-7; TRBD1 aligns across 8 bases. Germline values: CDR1 SEHNR, CDR2 FQNEAQ (reference sequence). The CDR3 consists of 16 residues. The J segment lost 1 base and the V segment lost 5 bases, leaving 10 bases of the junction unmatched. In DNA form, the CDR3 reads TGTGCCAGCAGCCCCAGGTCCCGGGACAGGTCCTACGAGCAGTACTTC. Protein product: CASSPRSRDRSYEQYF.

The V call is TRBV19, the J call TRBJ1-1; D not certain. Germline V gene lookup returns CDR1 LNHDA and CDR2 SQIVND (reference sequence). The ends were cut back, 10 bases at V and 4 bases at J, with 7 bases in the middle. The CDR3 is 10 residues long. CDR3 sequence reads: CATNSTEAFF. CDR3 sequence (DNA): TGTGCCACCAACAGCACTGAAGCTTTCTTT.

The chain combines TRBV5-4 with TRBJ2-1; D might be TRBD2 (6 bases). The CDR3 runs to 14 residues. Germline CDR1 and CDR2: SGHNT and YYREEE (reference sequence). V lost 4 bases and J 0 bases, leaving 8 bases between the germline ends. In nucleotides, the CDR3 is TGTGCCAGCAGCCGGGAGTCCTCCTACAATGAGCAGTTCTTC. It translates to CASSRESSYNEQFF.